Presented here are 10 T cell receptor beta chains from one specimen sequenced in a study of cytomegalovirus exposure and HLA in healthy donors. A multiplex PCR was run with 60 Vbeta primers and 13 Jbeta primers. The protocol was immunoSEQ multiplex PCR, while the TCRdb copy is restricted to in-frame clones and leaves out a portion. The repertoire has about 93,000 clones, approximately 69% of them found once; the top ten carry around 5.6%. The specimen sequenced was PBMCs. The receptors originated from a boy younger than 18 in good health and CMV-seropositive.

The genes are TRBV5-6 and TRBJ2-3; 9 positions match TRBD2. The germline CDR1 and CDR2 sequences are SGHDT and YYEEEE. This CDR3 spans 16 amino acids. V lost 4 bases to trimming and J lost 4 bases; unmatched junction nucleotides: 10. Here the CDR3 reads CASSRKGSGRSDTQYF. The CDR3 coding sequence is TGTGCCAGCAGCCGAAAAGGTAGCGGGAGATCAGATACGCAGTATTTT.

This clone was found a few times. The rearrangement uses TRBV6-5 and TRBJ2-7; no clear D gene. The CDR3 extends over 16 amino acids. V dropped 4 bases and J dropped 2 bases, with 18 bases sitting between them. Looked up from germline, CDR1 is MNHEY and CDR2 is SVGAGI. DNA for the CDR3: TGTGCCAGCAGTTTTCCAAGTGGTCCAGTGACCTACGAGCAGTACTTC. Amino acid sequence: CASSFPSGPVTYEQYF.

This clone turned up a few times. This chain links TRBV6-5 with TRBJ2-3; 8 bases line up with TRBD1. This CDR3 has 15 residues. The V gene's germline CDR1 is MNHEY and CDR2 SVGAGI. V shed 5 bases and J 2 bases; nucleotides not matched to a gene: 6. CDR3 sequence: CASSGRTGFTDTQYF. CDR3 nucleotide sequence: TGTGCCAGCAGTGGGAGGACAGGGTTCACAGATACGCAGTATTTT.

The chain has TRBV18 and TRBJ2-3, with 7 nucleotides matching TRBD1. The CDR3 contains 15 residues. The germline V gene has CDR1 KGHSH and CDR2 LQKENI. With V trimmed by 5 bases and J by 3 bases, 8 bases remained unmatched. The CDR3 protein is CASSSTRTGTDTQYF. CDR3 nucleotide sequence: TGTGCCAGCTCATCAACACGGACAGGAACAGATACGCAGTATTTT.

This clone has more than one count but fewer than ten. The V and J genes are TRBV5-1 and TRBJ1-2; 8 bases match TRBD1. V lost 4 bases and J lost 8; bases outside the gene matches: 13. This CDR3 spans 15 amino acids. Germline CDR1 SGHRS, CDR2 YFSETQ. This CDR3 is CASSQDRDGSGGYTF. CDR3 nucleotides: TGCGCCAGCAGCCAGGACAGGGACGGCTCTGGAGGCTACACCTTC.

V is TRBV29-1 and J is TRBJ2-7; D is possibly TRBD1 (6 bases). The V gene's germline CDR1 is SQVTM and CDR2 ANQGSEA. Between the trimmed V and J ends, which lost 5 bases and 1 base, there was a span of 9 bases. The CDR3 runs to 12 residues. CDR3 in DNA: TGCAGCGTTCAGGGGCTTTCCTACGAGCAGTACTTC. It codes for CSVQGLSYEQYF.

This chain uses TRBV6-5 with TRBJ1-1; tentative D call: TRBD1 (5 bases). This CDR3 has 14 residues. Trimming cost V 3 bases and J 7 bases, with 15 bases left between them. The germline V gene encodes CDR1 MNHEY and CDR2 SVGAGI. CDR3 nucleotide sequence: TGTGCCAGCAGTTATCTGGGGGGTCTAGGTGAAGCTTTCTTT. This gives the protein CASSYLGGLGEAFF.

The CDR3 loop is CASSLRNRQGAGTEAFF. The CDR3 coding sequence is TGTGCCAGCAGCTTGCGCAACCGTCAGGGAGCGGGGACTGAAGCTTTCTTT. The chain joins TRBV5-4 to TRBJ1-1; D possibly corresponds to TRBD1 (5 bases). The germline V and J ends were trimmed by 1 base and 5 bases, with 21 bases remaining between them. Germline V gene sequence: CDR1 SGHNT, CDR2 YYREEE (reference sequence). This CDR3 is 17 amino acids long.

The sample holds a few counts of this clone. This chain uses TRBV27 with TRBJ2-1, with 11 bases matching TRBD2. This CDR3 has 16 residues. V lost 2 bases and J lost 7; bases outside the gene matches: 7. Looked up from germline, CDR1 is MNHEY and CDR2 is SMNVEV (reference sequence). CDR3 amino acids: CASSLIGLAGGNEQFF. The CDR3, as DNA: TGTGCCAGCAGTTTAATAGGGCTAGCGGGAGGTAATGAGCAGTTCTTC.

This chain connects TRBV6-5 to TRBJ1-2, with D perhaps matching TRBD1 (5 bases). Trimming cost V 4 bases and J 6 bases, with 9 bases left between them. CDR1 MNHEY and CDR2 SVGAGI come from the germline V gene. The CDR3 spans 12 residues. The CDR3 reads CASSSGTHGYTF. The CDR3 DNA sequence: TGTGCCAGCAGTTCCGGGACTCATGGCTACACCTTC.